The 25 T cell receptor beta chains below all came from one sample that was sequenced in a study of blood T cells in healthy people across ages. Then a second PCR, running about 6 to 12 cycles, was carried out with a sample-barcoded 5' primer and a J-beta primer mix. A single record per CDR3 protein comes from TCRdb applying MiXCR to the 5' RACE reads. The repertoire holds roughly 1,500,000 distinct CDR3 sequences, with around 39% as singletons. The sequenced sample consisted of blood. The receptors shown here come from a woman between 18 and 30 years old in good health.

V and J are TRBV4-1 and TRBJ2-3; 10 bases map to TRBD1. The length of the CDR3 is 16 residues. Germline CDR1 and CDR2: MGHRA and YSYEKL. V lost 3 bases, J lost 1 base, and 4 bases stayed unmatched. CDR3 loop: CASSQPGTGGTDTQYF. CDR3 sequence (DNA): TGCGCCAGCAGCCAGCCAGGGACAGGGGGCACAGATACGCAGTATTTT.

The table lists this clonotype with a few counts. The chain carries TRBV7-9 and TRBJ2-3, with unresolved D. The CDR3 length is 12 residues. CDR1 SEHNR and CDR2 FQNEAQ come from the germline V gene (reference sequence). V was clipped by 3 bases and J by 4 bases, with 5 bases between them. CDR3 sequence reads: CASSFFPDTQYF. The CDR3 DNA sequence: TGTGCCAGCAGCTTTTTTCCAGATACGCAGTATTTT.

This clonotype was picked up many times. This chain connects TRBV29-1 to TRBJ2-5, with 8 bases aligning to TRBD1. With 5 bases clipped from V and 3 bases from J, the junction kept 8 bases outside the gene matches. The CDR3 is 14 amino acids. Per the germline V gene, CDR1 is SQVTM and CDR2 is ANQGSEA. CDR3 in DNA: TGCAGCGTTAAAGGAAGGGACAGGAAAGAGACCCAGTACTTC. This gives the protein CSVKGRDRKETQYF.

The J gene is TRBJ1-2, the V gene TRBV20-1; 8 nucleotides align to TRBD1. The germline V gene has CDR1 DFQATT and CDR2 SNEGSKA (reference sequence). The CDR3 covers 14 residues. Unmatched junction bases numbered 12, after V lost 4 bases and J lost 8 bases. Here the CDR3 reads CSATDRGWARGYTF. DNA for the CDR3: TGCAGTGCTACCGACAGGGGTTGGGCGAGGGGCTACACCTTC.

The chain employs TRBV5-6 and TRBJ1-4, with D possibly TRBD1 on 6 matching bases. CDR3 length: 15 residues. The germline CDR1 and CDR2 sequences are SGHDT and YYEEEE. Trimming cost V 1 base and J 4 bases, with 11 bases left between them. CDR3 bases: TGTGCCAGCAGCTTGAGGGGGTTGAGTAATGAAAAACTGTTTTTT. Translation: CASSLRGLSNEKLFF.

The chain couples TRBV14 to TRBJ2-7; D is perhaps TRBD2 (6 bases). In germline, CDR1 is SGHDN, CDR2 FVKESK. The CDR3 covers 14 residues. Trimming took 3 bases from V and 7 from J, leaving 16 bases between them. The CDR3 DNA reads as TGTGCCAGCAGCCATGGACTACTTCCCTGGGAGCAGTACTTC. This sequence encodes CASSHGLLPWEQYF.

Notes on this clonotype: A read error may account for a junction end that differs from germline. CDR3 nucleotide sequence: TGTACCAGCAGTGTCAGGGAGATCGGACAGCCCCAGCATTTT. The encoded protein is CTSSVREIGQPQHF. The rearrangement links TRBV6-1 to TRBJ1-5; D perhaps matches TRBD1 (5 bases). The CDR3 is made up of 14 amino acids. Germline lookup yields CDR1 MNHNS and CDR2 SASEGT.

This chain joins TRBV27 and TRBJ2-5; 7 bases are a match to TRBD1. This CDR3 spans 14 amino acids. The trim removed 10 bases at V and 11 bases at J, leaving 19 bases unmatched. Germline CDR1 and CDR2: MNHEY and SMNVEV (reference sequence). As DNA, the CDR3 is TGTGCCATTAGGGACAGTACCTCCTACAATGAGCAGTACTTC. Its protein product is CAIRDSTSYNEQYF.

This rearrangement joins TRBV7-6 to TRBJ2-3; TRBD2 matches 9 bases. Germline V gives CDR1 SGHVS, CDR2 FNYEAQ. The CDR3 sequence is 17 residues long. J gave up 2 bases and V 2 bases, and 8 bases lay outside the gene matches. The CDR3 reads CASSLQAGGIYTDTQYF. CDR3 DNA: TGTGCCAGCAGCTTACAGGCGGGGGGGATATACACAGATACGCAGTATTTT. Using reference TRBV7-6 and TRBJ2-3 for the parts outside the CDR3, the full variable domain is GAGVSQSPRYKVTKRGQDVALRCDPISGHVSLYWYRQALGQGPEFLTYFNYEAQQDKSGLPNDRFSAERPEGSISTLTIQRTEQRDSAMYRCASSLQAGGIYTDTQYFGPGTRLTVL.

The CDR3 DNA reads TGTGCCAGCAGCCCCCCCGGCACTACGAAGAGTTGGGCCCAGTACTTC. This sequence encodes CASSPPGTTKSWAQYF. V is TRBV7-8 and J is TRBJ2-5; D remains ambiguous. Germline V gives CDR1 SGHVS, CDR2 FQNEAQ. V lost 5 bases to trimming and J lost 9 bases, with 25 bases between them. This CDR3 is built from 16 residues.

In its sample, this clonotype was seen a few times. V and J are TRBV4-1 and TRBJ2-7; 9 bases match TRBD2. The CDR3 has 15 residues. Per the germline V gene, CDR1 is MGHRA and CDR2 is YSYEKL. The V segment lost 5 bases and the J segment 2 bases; nucleotides outside the gene matches: 7. In DNA, the CDR3 is TGCGCCAGCAGCAATATAGCGGGAGAACCCTACGAGCAGTACTTC. This sequence encodes CASSNIAGEPYEQYF.

This clonotype occurred a few times. The chain joins TRBV20-1 to TRBJ1-1, with TRBD1 matching over 8 bases. Germline V gene sequence: CDR1 DFQATT, CDR2 SNEGSKA (reference sequence). This CDR3 is 12 amino acids long. Losses at the gene ends were 3 bases for V and 3 bases for J; bases not matched to a gene: 0. CDR3 amino acids: CSARTGDTEAFF. The CDR3 DNA follows: TGCAGTGCTAGGACAGGGGACACTGAAGCTTTCTTT.

The rearrangement joins TRBV12-3 or TRBV12-4 to TRBJ1-2; D is unresolved. Trimming took 3 bases from V and 4 from J, leaving 9 bases between them. The CDR3 extends over 13 amino acids. In DNA, the CDR3 is TGTGCCAGCAGTTTTTCGGAGTCCTATGGCTACACCTTC. Translating gives CASSFSESYGYTF.

The genes are TRBV7-2 and TRBJ1-1, with D perhaps matching TRBD1 (5 bases). CDR1 and CDR2 from the germline V gene are SGHTA and FQGNSA. CDR3 length equals 15 residues. The V end was cut by 7 bases, the J end by 0 bases, with 15 bases between. CDR3 amino acids: CASTLWGRMNTEAFF. Written as DNA, the CDR3 is TGTGCCAGCACCCTATGGGGCAGAATGAACACTGAAGCTTTCTTT.

This clonotype was found a few times. This chain links TRBV29-1 with TRBJ2-1; 10 bases are a match to TRBD2. With 4 bases clipped from V and 6 bases from J, the junction kept 3 bases outside the gene matches. CDR3 length: 13 amino acids. Germline V gene sequence: CDR1 SQVTM, CDR2 ANQGSEA. The CDR3, as DNA: TGCAGCGTTGTAAGACTAGCGGGCAATGAGCAGTTCTTC. The encoded protein is CSVVRLAGNEQFF.

The gene calls are TRBV6-5 and TRBJ2-3; no firm D call. Trimming cost V 5 bases and J 2 bases, with 8 bases left between them. This CDR3 has 13 amino acids. CDR1 is MNHEY and CDR2 is SVGAGI in the germline V gene. The CDR3 is CASSKDLTDTQYF. The CDR3 DNA is TGTGCCAGCAGTAAGGACCTCACAGATACGCAGTATTTT.

The chain has TRBV15 and TRBJ2-1; 7 bases agree with TRBD2. Germline CDR1 is LNHNV and CDR2 is YYDKDF (reference sequence). There are 14 residues in the CDR3. The V segment lost 4 bases and the J segment 4 bases; nucleotides outside the gene matches: 4. The CDR3 protein is CATSTPGGYNEQFF. CDR3 nucleotides: TGTGCCACCAGCACTCCCGGGGGGTACAATGAGCAGTTCTTC. Supplemented by reference TRBV15 and TRBJ2-1, the full variable domain reads DAMVIQNPRYQVTQFGKPVTLSCSQTLNHNVMYWYQQKSSQAPKLLFHYYDKDFNNEADTPDNFQSRRPNTSFCFLDIRSPGLGDTAMYLCATSTPGGYNEQFFGPGTRLTVL.

The sample holds a few counts of this clonotype. The chain links TRBV20-1 to TRBJ2-7, with 14 bases matching TRBD2. The CDR3 is made up of 14 amino acids. Germline V lookup: CDR1 DFQATT, CDR2 SNEGSKA (reference sequence). The junction had 4 bases not matched to a gene; V was cut back by 5 bases and J by 4 bases. The CDR3 coding sequence is TGCAGTGCTGGGGGGACTAGCGGGAGTTACGAGCAGTACTTC. This sequence encodes CSAGGTSGSYEQYF.

As regards this clonotype: A read error is likely, as this CDR3 ends without the conserved phenylalanine or tryptophan. The gene calls are TRBV10-1 and TRBJ2-5, with D hard to call. The CDR3 loop spans 13 amino acids. Trimming removed 4 bases at V and 1 base at J, with 7 bases between. The germline gives CDR1 WNHNN, CDR2 SYGVQD (reference sequence). DNA for the CDR3: TGCGCCAGCAGTGCCGGCATCCAAGAGACCCAGTACTTG. As protein: CASSAGIQETQYL.

This clonotype came up a few times. V is TRBV7-2 and J is TRBJ2-1, with D unclear. Per the germline V gene, CDR1 is SGHTA and CDR2 is FQGNSA. Trimming removed 0 bases at V and 8 bases at J, with 8 bases between. There are 13 residues in the CDR3. CDR3 nucleotide sequence: TGTGCCAGCAGCTTAGCTTTGTGGGATGAGCAGTTCTTC. It translates to CASSLALWDEQFF.

CDR3 nucleotide sequence: TGTGCCACTCGCAATCGGGCCGACTCTGGAAACACCATATATTTT. Its protein product is CATRNRADSGNTIYF. The V gene is TRBV10-3, the J gene TRBJ1-3; D call uncertain. Trimming pared 10 bases from V and 0 bases from J, leaving 16 bases between. This CDR3 is 15 amino acids long. Germline V gene lookup returns CDR1 ENHRY and CDR2 SYGVKD.

This clonotype was picked up a small number of times. This sequence joins TRBV7-2 and TRBJ2-1, with 10 positions matching TRBD2. This CDR3 has 15 residues. CDR1 and CDR2 (germline): SGHTA, FQGNSA. The J segment lost 1 base and the V segment lost 7 bases, leaving 4 bases of the junction unmatched. This CDR3 reads CASTPGLASYNEQFF. The CDR3 nucleotides are TGTGCCAGCACGCCGGGACTAGCGTCCTACAATGAGCAGTTCTTC.

This clonotype was detected ten times or more. This chain joins TRBV29-1 and TRBJ2-1; D is unresolved. The V and J ends lost 4 bases and 8 bases respectively, with 15 bases between them. The CDR3 is 13 amino acids. The germline V gene has CDR1 SQVTM and CDR2 ANQGSEA. The CDR3 region has the DNA TGCAGCGTTGTGGTATATCCCAATGATGAGCAGTTCTTC. It codes for CSVVVYPNDEQFF.

This clonotype came up a few times. V usage is TRBV14 and J usage is TRBJ2-5, with 7 bases lining up with TRBD1. CDR3 length: 15 amino acids. V lost 3 bases, J lost 1 base, and 5 bases stayed unmatched. Germline lookup yields CDR1 SGHDN and CDR2 FVKESK. Written as DNA, the CDR3 is TGTGCCAGCAGCCACCGAACAGGGGTCCAAGAGACCCAGTACTTC. Protein sequence: CASSHRTGVQETQYF.

This clonotype came up a few times. This chain joins TRBV2 and TRBJ2-7, with TRBD2 matching over 10 bases. Germline CDR1 SNHLY, CDR2 FYNNEI. V gave up 8 bases and J gave up 4 bases; unmatched junction bases: 17. The CDR3 sequence is 17 residues long. The CDR3 spells CASGGGLASGSLYEQYF. The CDR3 DNA reads as TGTGCCAGCGGAGGGGGTTTGGCTAGCGGGAGTTTGTACGAGCAGTACTTC.